A selection of T cell receptor beta chains follows, all from one sample in a study of blood T cell repertoires in COVID-19. Libraries were prepared by immunoSEQ multiplex PCR; TCRdb keeps only in-frame clonotypes and omits some of them. The sample has more than 150,000 clones, 80% to 90% seen once. Sequenced material: peripheral blood. Source of these receptors: a man aged 60 to 75 with acute or convalescent COVID-19. CDR3s include the opening cysteine and the closing phenylalanine or tryptophan. D genes are given only for firm matches. Clone size is not always given. Where it is, it says once, few, many or a class for expanded clones.

v_gene: TRBV12-3/TRBV12-4
d_gene: TRBD1
abundance: -
j_gene: TRBJ1-4
CDR3nt: TGTGCCAGCAGTACCCGACAGGGAACCTTGCTGTTTTTT
CDR3aa: CASSTRQGTLLFF

v_gene: TRBV9
d_gene: -
abundance: -
j_gene: TRBJ1-5
CDR3nt: TGTGCCAGCAGCGTAGGTCAGAATAGCAATCAGCCCCAGCATTTT
CDR3aa: CASSVGQNSNQPQHF

v_gene: TRBV28
d_gene: -
abundance: few
j_gene: TRBJ2-7
CDR3nt: TGTGCCAGCAGGCGGCGGGCGGAGTTCTACGAGCAGTACTTC
CDR3aa: CASRRRAEFYEQYF

v_gene: TRBV29-1
d_gene: -
abundance: -
j_gene: TRBJ1-1
CDR3nt: TGCAGCGCCGGACAGATGAACACTGAAGCTTTCTTT
CDR3aa: CSAGQMNTEAFF

v_gene: TRBV5-1
d_gene: TRBD2
abundance: -
j_gene: TRBJ2-1
CDR3nt: TGCGCCAGCAACCCCCTAGCGGGAAGCAACAATGAGCAGTTCTTC
CDR3aa: CASNPLAGSNNEQFF

v_gene: TRBV20-1
d_gene: TRBD1
abundance: few
j_gene: TRBJ1-6
CDR3nt: TGCAGTGCTAGTAGAGGGGGCGATAATTCACCCCTCCACTTT
CDR3aa: CSASRGGDNSPLHF

v_gene: TRBV5-1
d_gene: -
abundance: -
j_gene: TRBJ1-3
CDR3nt: TGCGCCAGCAGCCTTGCGGGGTCCGGGCTCGGAAACACCATATATTTT
CDR3aa: CASSLAGSGLGNTIYF

v_gene: TRBV5-1
d_gene: -
abundance: once
j_gene: TRBJ1-3
CDR3nt: TGCGCCAGCAGCCTTAGCGGGTACTCTGGAAACACCATATATTTT
CDR3aa: CASSLSGYSGNTIYF

v_gene: TRBV5-1
d_gene: -
abundance: once
j_gene: TRBJ2-7
CDR3nt: TGCGCCAGCAGCTTGGGGCAGCGAGAGCAGTACTTC
CDR3aa: CASSLGQREQYF

v_gene: TRBV9
d_gene: -
abundance: -
j_gene: TRBJ1-5
CDR3nt: TGTGCCAGCAGCTCCCGAGGGGGTCAGCCCCAGCATTTT
CDR3aa: CASSSRGGQPQHF

v_gene: TRBV9
d_gene: TRBD1
abundance: -
j_gene: TRBJ1-2
CDR3nt: TGTGCCAGCAGCGCCCTGGACAGGGGGTATGGCTACACCTTC
CDR3aa: CASSALDRGYGYTF

v_gene: TRBV28
d_gene: TRBD1
abundance: once
j_gene: TRBJ1-5
CDR3nt: TGTGCCAGCAGTTTCCTAGGGGGCGCGAGCAATCAGCCCCAGCATTTT
CDR3aa: CASSFLGGASNQPQHF

v_gene: TRBV3-1/TRBV3-2
d_gene: -
abundance: -
j_gene: TRBJ1-2
CDR3nt: TGTGCCAGCAGCCAACGGGTCGGGTATGGCTACACCTTC
CDR3aa: CASSQRVGYGYTF

v_gene: TRBV6-5
d_gene: -
abundance: -
j_gene: TRBJ1-1
CDR3nt: TGTGCCAGCAGTTACTCGCGATTGAACACTGAAGCTTTCTTT
CDR3aa: CASSYSRLNTEAFF

v_gene: TRBV6-4
d_gene: -
abundance: once
j_gene: TRBJ1-1
CDR3nt: TGTGCCAGCAGCCCGGCGGGCGAAGATATAAACACTGAAGCTTTCTTT
CDR3aa: CASSPAGEDINTEAFF

v_gene: TRBV28
d_gene: -
abundance: -
j_gene: TRBJ2-1
CDR3nt: TGTGCCAGCAGCGCAATGGGCCCGTACAATGAGCAGTTCTTC
CDR3aa: CASSAMGPYNEQFF

v_gene: TRBV19
d_gene: -
abundance: -
j_gene: TRBJ1-2
CDR3nt: TGTGCCAGTAGTATAGCAGCAGGGTTTCGCCGTGGCTACACCTTC
CDR3aa: CASSIAAGFRRGYTF

v_gene: TRBV6-5
d_gene: -
abundance: once
j_gene: TRBJ1-4
CDR3nt: TGTGCCAGCAGTCGCCGTGCGGGGGATGGTGAAAAACTGTTTTTT
CDR3aa: CASSRRAGDGEKLFF

v_gene: TRBV3-1/TRBV3-2
d_gene: -
abundance: -
j_gene: TRBJ1-2
CDR3nt: TGTGCCAGCAGCCAAGATCGTGGTAGCTATGGCTACACCTTC
CDR3aa: CASSQDRGSYGYTF

v_gene: TRBV28
d_gene: -
abundance: -
j_gene: TRBJ2-7
CDR3nt: TGTGCCAGCAGGTCGGGTCCGAACTACGAGCAGTACTTC
CDR3aa: CASRSGPNYEQYF

v_gene: TRBV28
d_gene: TRBD1
abundance: -
j_gene: TRBJ2-2
CDR3nt: TGTGCCAGCAGTTTACGGGACAGGGATTCCGGGGAGCTGTTTTTT
CDR3aa: CASSLRDRDSGELFF

v_gene: TRBV5-1
d_gene: TRBD2
abundance: -
j_gene: TRBJ2-1
CDR3nt: TGCGCCAGCAGCTCAACGACTAGCGGGTCATGGAAGCAGTTCTTC
CDR3aa: CASSSTTSGSWKQFF

v_gene: TRBV5-1
d_gene: TRBD2
abundance: -
j_gene: TRBJ2-7
CDR3nt: TGCGCCAGCAGCTCTGGACTAGCCTACGAGCAGTACTTC
CDR3aa: CASSSGLAYEQYF

v_gene: TRBV30
d_gene: TRBD2
abundance: -
j_gene: TRBJ2-5
CDR3nt: TGTGCCTGGAGTACGGGACTAGCGGGGAGGGGGGAGACCCAGTACTTC
CDR3aa: CAWSTGLAGRGETQYF

v_gene: TRBV9
d_gene: -
abundance: -
j_gene: TRBJ1-5
CDR3nt: TGTGCCAGCAGGTCAGTAAATAATCAGCCCCAGCATTTT
CDR3aa: CASRSVNNQPQHF

v_gene: TRBV28
d_gene: TRBD1
abundance: -
j_gene: TRBJ1-2
CDR3nt: TGTGCCAGCAGTTTAACAGGGGACTATGGCTACACCTTC
CDR3aa: CASSLTGDYGYTF

v_gene: TRBV18
d_gene: TRBD1
abundance: once
j_gene: TRBJ1-1
CDR3nt: TGTGCCAGCTCACCGCGGACAGGGGGATCTGAAGCTTTCTTT
CDR3aa: CASSPRTGGSEAFF

v_gene: TRBV29-1
d_gene: -
abundance: -
j_gene: TRBJ1-5
CDR3nt: TGCAGCGTTGTGGACAGTTGGGATCAGCCCCAGCATTTT
CDR3aa: CSVVDSWDQPQHF

v_gene: TRBV5-1
d_gene: TRBD1
abundance: -
j_gene: TRBJ2-7
CDR3nt: TGCGCCAGCAGCTTACAGGGGGAGTCCTACGAGCAGTACTTC
CDR3aa: CASSLQGESYEQYF

v_gene: TRBV4-2
d_gene: -
abundance: -
j_gene: TRBJ1-3
CDR3nt: TGTGCCAGCAGCCAAGATCCCAGTTCTGGAAACACCATATATTTT
CDR3aa: CASSQDPSSGNTIYF

v_gene: TRBV6-5
d_gene: TRBD1
abundance: -
j_gene: TRBJ1-1
CDR3nt: TGTGCCAGCAGTTACTCTTGGACAGGGAACACTGAAGCTTTCTTT
CDR3aa: CASSYSWTGNTEAFF

v_gene: TRBV7-8
d_gene: TRBD2
abundance: -
j_gene: TRBJ2-7
CDR3nt: TGTGCCAGCAGCTCACTAGCGGGAGGGATGCACGAGCAGTACTTC
CDR3aa: CASSSLAGGMHEQYF

v_gene: TRBV5-1
d_gene: TRBD1
abundance: -
j_gene: TRBJ2-1
CDR3nt: TGCGCCAGCAGAACCGACGGGACAGGGGGCAATGAGCAGTTCTTC
CDR3aa: CASRTDGTGGNEQFF